What follows describes a single TCR beta chain. The antigen is undetermined. In preparing the TRB cDNA libraries, 5' RACE with UMI labels was used. Following a re-call of the 5' RACE reads, TCRdb has one entry per CDR3 protein and lacks DNA. This table holds around 60,000 distinct CDR3 sequences. The CDR3 is 13 amino acids. Germline V gene sequence: CDR1 MDHEN, CDR2 SYDVKM. The data were obtained in a study of CXCR3-negative and CXCR3-positive naive CD8 T cells. Points from the study as a whole: Both naive subsets, CXCR3-negative and CXCR3-positive, displayed similar TRBV-TRBJ usage, unlike memory cells.

Every individual CD8+ T cell subset underwent sorting in triplicate at more than 250,000 cells apiece. The chain links TRBV28 to TRBJ2-7; TCRdb lists TRBD1, though no DNA is available to test this call. Sequencing was carried out using naive CXCR3- CD8+ T cells from blood. The subset is: CD45RO-CCR7+CD27+CD95- naive CD8+ T cells lacking CXCR3 (TNR3-). This receptor was identified in a human donor in good health. Some clones in this sample may be carry-over from other donors' samples. The CDR3 is CAISDSPSYEQYF.